This passage covers 22 T cell receptor beta chains from one sample sequenced in a study of T cell responses to AZD1222 COVID-19 vaccine. Sequenced by immunoSEQ multiplex PCR; TCRdb stores in-frame clones only, minus some. This sample has more than 100,000 clones, with around 90% found just once. The sequencing used peripheral blood, collected 28 days after the second AZD1222 dose. Receptor source: an adult who received the AZD1222 COVID-19 vaccine.

The chain links TRBV29-1 to TRBJ1-1; 7 positions agree with TRBD1. Trimming took 7 bases from V and 1 from J; bases not matched to a gene: 6. This CDR3 region has 13 residues. Germline V CDR1 and CDR2: SQVTM, ANQGSEA. The CDR3 loop is CSAQRGRNTEAFF. CDR3 sequence (DNA): TGCAGCGCCCAGAGGGGGCGGAACACTGAAGCTTTCTTT.

The gene calls are TRBV4-2 and TRBJ1-1, with a weak D call TRBD1 (6 bases). Germline CDR1 is LGHNA and CDR2 is YNFKEQ. The CDR3 covers 16 residues. The V gene lost 4 bases and the J gene lost 0 bases, with 15 bases spanning the gap. Here the CDR3 DNA reads TGTGCCAGCAGCCGCACGGCAGGGGACATGAACACTGAAGCTTTCTTT. It is translated as CASSRTAGDMNTEAFF.

This clone is medium-sized in the sample. The chain recombines TRBV6-2 or TRBV6-3 with TRBJ2-1; D gene unclear. The CDR3 extends over 12 amino acids. V gave up 2 bases and J gave up 7 bases, with 6 bases separating them. CDR1 is MNHEY, CDR2 SVGEGT, per germline. The CDR3 reads CASSYPSNEQFF. CDR3 nucleotides: TGTGCCAGCAGTTACCCCTCGAATGAGCAGTTCTTC.

This clone was seen more than once but under ten times. The rearrangement links TRBV11-1 to TRBJ2-7, with 9 nucleotides matching TRBD1. This CDR3 spans 14 amino acids. Germline CDR1 and CDR2: SGHAT and FQDESV (reference sequence). The ends lost 3 bases at V and 3 bases at J; junction bases unmatched: 3. The CDR3, as DNA: TGTGCCAGCAGCTTGGACAGGGGTCGCTACGAGCAGTACTTC. This codes for CASSLDRGRYEQYF.

This clone was detected only a few times. This chain joins TRBV6-2 or TRBV6-3 and TRBJ1-1; D not certain. This CDR3 region has 13 residues. Trimming shortened V by 3 bases and J by 3 bases, and 8 bases separated the two germline ends. Germline V gene data show CDR1 as MNHEY and CDR2 as SVGEGT. CDR3: CASSYMSYTEAFF. The CDR3 DNA reads TGTGCCAGCAGTTATATGTCCTACACTGAAGCTTTCTTT.

V usage is TRBV6-5 and J usage is TRBJ1-4; D remains unclear. V dropped 6 bases and J dropped 8 bases, with 16 bases sitting between them. The CDR3 runs 14 residues. The germline CDR1 and CDR2 sequences are MNHEY and SVGAGI. DNA for the CDR3: TGTGCCAGCAGCATACAAGGGCCTTTAGAAAAACTGTTTTTT. It specifies CASSIQGPLEKLFF.

The rearrangement links TRBV6-1 to TRBJ2-7; D possibly corresponds to TRBD1 (6 bases). The CDR3 contains 15 residues. Germline V gives CDR1 MNHNS, CDR2 SASEGT. V was cut by 2 bases and J by 3 bases, with 14 bases left in between. This chain's CDR3 is CASSERAGALYEQYF. The CDR3 DNA reads as TGTGCCAGCAGTGAAAGGGCAGGGGCCCTCTACGAGCAGTACTTC.

This chain joins TRBV10-3 and TRBJ1-2; perhaps TRBD1 as D (6 bases). This CDR3 spans 13 amino acids. Germline V lookup: CDR1 ENHRY, CDR2 SYGVKD. The V and J ends lost 8 bases and 6 bases respectively, with 16 bases between them. DNA of the CDR3: TGTGCCATCCGCACCGGGGCAGGGGATGGCTACACCTTC. Amino acid sequence: CAIRTGAGDGYTF.

By share, this clone ranks as large (0.1 to 1%). The chain couples TRBV7-9 to TRBJ1-2, with unresolved D. V was pared by 1 base and J by 4 bases, with 10 bases between. The CDR3 sequence is 14 residues long. CDR1 and CDR2 (germline): SEHNR, FQNEAQ (reference sequence). CDR3 coding DNA: TGTGCCAGCAGCTTAGTGTATCGGGCCTATGGCTACACCTTC. As protein: CASSLVYRAYGYTF.

The chain recombines TRBV20-1 with TRBJ1-5, with D possibly TRBD1 on 5 matching bases. Germline CDR1 reads DFQATT; CDR2 reads SNEGSKA (reference sequence). This CDR3 spans 16 amino acids. V lost 3 bases, J lost 11 bases, and 26 bases lay in between. Here the CDR3 reads CSASRGTGGSSMAQHF. CDR3 bases: TGCAGTGCTAGTCGGGGGACCGGAGGGAGTTCAATGGCCCAGCATTTT.

This chain uses TRBV18 with TRBJ1-6, with 7 bases fitting TRBD1. V shed 2 bases, J shed 8 bases, and the junction held 9 bases outside the gene matches. The germline CDR1 and CDR2 sequences are KGHSH and LQKENI. This CDR3 has 16 residues. This CDR3 is CASSPVPQGDDSPLHF. CDR3 nucleotide sequence: TGTGCCAGCTCACCAGTACCGCAGGGGGACGATTCACCCCTCCACTTT. The complete variable domain, with remaining parts taken from reference TRBV18 and TRBJ1-6, reads NAGVMQNPRHLVRRRGQEARLRCSPMKGHSHVYWYRQLPEEGLKFMVYLQKENIIDESGMPKERFSAEFPKEGPSILRIQQVVRGDSAAYFCASSPVPQGDDSPLHFGNGTRLTVT.

This clone came up many times. V is TRBV7-2 and J is TRBJ2-3, with D uncertain. Germline V lookup: CDR1 SGHTA, CDR2 FQGNSA. The CDR3 has 12 residues. V gave up 1 base and J gave up 4 bases, with 3 bases separating them. The CDR3 here is CASSLGADTQYF. CDR3 nucleotides: TGTGCCAGCAGCTTAGGGGCAGATACGCAGTATTTT.

The chain links TRBV7-2 to TRBJ1-1; D gene unclear. Per germline, CDR1 SGHTA and CDR2 FQGNSA. This CDR3 region has 13 residues. V was cut by 2 bases and J by 3 bases, with 7 bases left in between. The CDR3 DNA follows: TGTGCCAGCAGCTTATTGAGAGACACTGAAGCTTTCTTT. As protein: CASSLLRDTEAFF.

The chain has TRBV12-3 or TRBV12-4 and TRBJ1-2; the D gene is possibly TRBD1 (5 bases). Trimming took 6 bases from V and 2 from J, leaving 10 bases between them. The CDR3 is 13 amino acids. CDR3 residues: CASSPPGNYGYTF. Written as DNA, the CDR3 is TGTGCCAGCAGCCCTCCAGGGAACTATGGCTACACCTTC.

This chain links TRBV6-2 or TRBV6-3 with TRBJ1-2; D might be TRBD1 (5 bases). V was pared by 3 bases and J by 8 bases, with 13 bases between. The CDR3 contains 13 residues. From germline, CDR1 is MNHEY and CDR2 SVGEGT. CDR3 residues: CASSYRPGQGYTF. The CDR3 nucleotides are TGTGCCAGCAGTTATCGGCCAGGGCAAGGCTACACCTTC.

The rearrangement joins TRBV5-1 to TRBJ2-2; D possibly corresponds to TRBD2 (6 bases). Germline-derived CDR1 and CDR2 are SGHRS and YFSETQ. The CDR3 totals 15 residues. With 5 bases removed from V and 6 bases from J, the gap between germline ends came to 17 bases. CDR3: CASSPLGGMAGELFF. CDR3 nucleotide sequence: TGCGCCAGCAGTCCCCTTGGGGGGATGGCCGGGGAGCTGTTTTTT.

V and J are TRBV7-6 and TRBJ2-1, with 9 bases fitting TRBD2. The CDR3 contains 16 residues. Germline V gives CDR1 SGHVS, CDR2 FNYEAQ. Unmatched junction bases numbered 7, after V lost 2 bases and J lost 5 bases. CDR3 amino acids: CASSLPAGGVDNEQFF. DNA of the CDR3: TGTGCCAGCAGCTTACCGGCGGGGGGGGTGGACAATGAGCAGTTCTTC. Complete variable domain (other parts from reference TRBV7-6 and TRBJ2-1): GAGVSQSPRYKVTKRGQDVALRCDPISGHVSLYWYRQALGQGPEFLTYFNYEAQQDKSGLPNDRFSAERPEGSISTLTIQRTEQRDSAMYRCASSLPAGGVDNEQFFGPGTRLTVL.

This rearrangement joins TRBV19 to TRBJ2-3; D is perhaps TRBD1 (5 bases). Germline V gene lookup returns CDR1 LNHDA and CDR2 SQIVND (reference sequence). The germline V and J ends were trimmed by 3 bases and 3 bases, with 10 bases remaining between them. The CDR3 runs 14 residues. CDR3 coding DNA: TGTGCCAGTAGTATTAGGCAGGGTACAGATACGCAGTATTTT. Its protein product is CASSIRQGTDTQYF.

The chain is built from TRBV14 and TRBJ1-1, with TRBD1 identical over 7 bases. Germline V gene data show CDR1 as SGHDN and CDR2 as FVKESK. The CDR3 sequence is 17 residues long. J was trimmed by 4 bases and V by 2 bases; bases with no gene match: 13. The CDR3 sequence: CASSQHRTRQGSTEAFF. In DNA, the CDR3 is TGTGCCAGCAGCCAACACCGTACCCGACAGGGATCCACTGAAGCTTTCTTT.

The chain has TRBV7-2 and TRBJ1-2; 7 nucleotides align to TRBD1. From germline, CDR1 is SGHTA and CDR2 FQGNSA. Germline trimming cut 5 bases from V and 2 bases from J; bases unmatched to any gene: 8. This CDR3 has 15 residues. The CDR3 loop reads CASSQTGLTNYGYTF. The CDR3 DNA sequence: TGTGCCAGCAGCCAGACAGGGCTGACCAACTATGGCTACACCTTC.

This rearrangement joins TRBV15 to TRBJ2-1; TRBD1 agrees at 9 bases. Germline CDR1 LNHNV, CDR2 YYDKDF (reference sequence). Trimming took 1 base from V and 5 from J; bases not matched to a gene: 12. This CDR3 region has 18 residues. CDR3 amino acids: CATSRGRPDRGYNNEQFF. The DNA of the CDR3 is TGTGCCACCAGCAGAGGGCGGCCCGACAGGGGGTACAACAATGAGCAGTTCTTC.

The chain employs TRBV7-9 and TRBJ1-6; D may be TRBD1 (6 bases). V was clipped by 6 bases and J by 0 bases, with 15 bases between them. CDR1 is SEHNR, CDR2 FQNEAQ, per germline (reference sequence). CDR3 length equals 17 residues. CDR3: CASRLGGGTSYNSPLHF. CDR3 DNA sequence: TGTGCCAGCAGACTAGGGGGGGGCACCTCCTATAATTCACCCCTCCACTTT.